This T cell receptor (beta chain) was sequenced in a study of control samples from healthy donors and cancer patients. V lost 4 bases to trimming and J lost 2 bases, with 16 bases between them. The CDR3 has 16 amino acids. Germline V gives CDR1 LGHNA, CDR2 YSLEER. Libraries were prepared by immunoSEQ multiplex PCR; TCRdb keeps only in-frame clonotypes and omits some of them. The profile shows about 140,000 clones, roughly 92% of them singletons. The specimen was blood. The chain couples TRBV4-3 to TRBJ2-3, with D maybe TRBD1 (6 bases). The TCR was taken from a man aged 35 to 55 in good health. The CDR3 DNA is TGCGCCAGCAGCCCCACAGGGTTATTTGACACAGATACGCAGTATTTT. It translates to CASSPTGLFDTDTQYF.